This T cell receptor beta chain was identified during a study of T-cell memory formation after mild COVID-19. Study-wide results and caveats: Clones contracting over day 15 to 85 were CD4/CD8 balanced, with later expanders leaning CD4+.

Regarding this clonotype: Its antigen is undetermined.

The V and J ends lost 2 bases and 5 bases respectively, with 12 bases between them. Germline V gives CDR1 MNHEY, CDR2 SVGEGT. The CDR3 extends over 14 amino acids. TCRdb re-called the 5' RACE reads with MiXCR, one entry per CDR3 protein. The sample gives just over 400,000 distinct CDR3 sequences, about 25% of which show up once; less than 15% is in the top ten. The source is an adult woman who had mild COVID-19 (a few samples of this study predate the infection). Cell type and time point are not known. The sequenced sample was PBMCs or a T cell subset sorted from them (not recorded which). The chain joins TRBV6-2 or TRBV6-3 to TRBJ1-1; no clear D gene. CDR3 protein: CASSYSEHRTEAFF. The CDR3 DNA follows: TGTGCCAGCAGTTACAGTGAACATCGGACTGAAGCTTTCTTT.